This T cell receptor (beta chain) was identified in a study of T cell responses to AZD1222 COVID-19 vaccine. Whole-study findings and limits: Clonal diversity may have been underestimated in mostly white British donors. Repertoires were sampled only after the peak T cell response.

The germline V gene has CDR1 MNHEY and CDR2 SVGAGI. The CDR3 extends over 14 amino acids. V lost 7 bases, J lost 7 bases, and 19 bases lay in between. A remark on this clone: Its antigen is unknown.

Sequenced by immunoSEQ multiplex PCR; TCRdb stores in-frame clones only, minus some. The sample contains 180,000 or so clones, approximately 93% of which appear only once. The V and J genes are TRBV6-5 and TRBJ1-2; D remains ambiguous. This receptor was taken from an adult in good health. The sequences come from peripheral blood, collected on day 0 of AZD1222 vaccination. The CDR3 nucleotides are TGTGCCAGCACCCCTACGGGTCAATCTCCTGGCTACACCTTC. Translating it yields CASTPTGQSPGYTF.